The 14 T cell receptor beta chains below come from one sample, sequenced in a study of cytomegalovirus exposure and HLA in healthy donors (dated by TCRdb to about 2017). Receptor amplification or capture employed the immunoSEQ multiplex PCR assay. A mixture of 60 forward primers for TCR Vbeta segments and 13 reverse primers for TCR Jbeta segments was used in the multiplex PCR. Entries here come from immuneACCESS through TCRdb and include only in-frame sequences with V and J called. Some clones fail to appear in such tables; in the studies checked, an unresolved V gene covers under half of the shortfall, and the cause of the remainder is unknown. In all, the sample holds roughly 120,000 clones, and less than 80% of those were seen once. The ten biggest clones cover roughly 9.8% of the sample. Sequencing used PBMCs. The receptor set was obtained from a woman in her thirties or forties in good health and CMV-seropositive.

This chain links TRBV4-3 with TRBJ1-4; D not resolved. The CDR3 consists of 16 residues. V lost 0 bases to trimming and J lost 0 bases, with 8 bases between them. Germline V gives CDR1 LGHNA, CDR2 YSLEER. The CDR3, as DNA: TGCGCCAGCAGCCAAGATATGGCATCAACTAATGAAAAACTGTTTTTT. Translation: CASSQDMASTNEKLFF.

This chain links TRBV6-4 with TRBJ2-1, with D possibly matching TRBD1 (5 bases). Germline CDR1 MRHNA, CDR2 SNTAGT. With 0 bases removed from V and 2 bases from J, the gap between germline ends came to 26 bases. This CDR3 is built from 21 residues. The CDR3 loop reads CASSDSIGARVRWEAYNEQFF. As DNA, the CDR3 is TGTGCCAGCAGTGACTCGATCGGAGCCAGGGTGCGTTGGGAAGCCTACAATGAGCAGTTCTTC.

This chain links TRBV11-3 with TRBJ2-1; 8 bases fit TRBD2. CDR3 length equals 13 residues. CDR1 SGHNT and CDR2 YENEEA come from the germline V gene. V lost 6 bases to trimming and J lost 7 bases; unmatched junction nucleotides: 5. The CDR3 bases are TGTGCCAGCAGTCTCGGGAGGGGGAATGAGCAGTTCTTC. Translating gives CASSLGRGNEQFF.

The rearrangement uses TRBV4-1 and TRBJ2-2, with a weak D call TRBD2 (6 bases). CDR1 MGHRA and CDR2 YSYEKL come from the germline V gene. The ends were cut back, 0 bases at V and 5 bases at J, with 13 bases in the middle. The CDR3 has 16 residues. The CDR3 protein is CASSQDRFAGTGELFF. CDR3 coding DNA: TGCGCCAGCAGCCAAGATCGGTTCGCGGGAACCGGGGAGCTGTTTTTT.

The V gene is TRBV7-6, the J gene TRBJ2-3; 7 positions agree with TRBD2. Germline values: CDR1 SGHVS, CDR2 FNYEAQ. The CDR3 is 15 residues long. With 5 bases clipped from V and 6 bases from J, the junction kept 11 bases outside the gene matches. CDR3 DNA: TGTGCCAGCAGCCGAAGCGGGGTATTATCGGATACGCAGTATTTT. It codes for CASSRSGVLSDTQYF.

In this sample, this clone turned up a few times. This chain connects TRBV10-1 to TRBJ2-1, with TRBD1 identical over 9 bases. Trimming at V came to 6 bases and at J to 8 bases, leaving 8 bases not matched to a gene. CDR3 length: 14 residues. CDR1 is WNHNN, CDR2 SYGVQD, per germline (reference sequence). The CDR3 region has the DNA TGCGCCAGCAGCTGGACAGGGGTGGACGATGAGCAGTTCTTC. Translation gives CASSWTGVDDEQFF.

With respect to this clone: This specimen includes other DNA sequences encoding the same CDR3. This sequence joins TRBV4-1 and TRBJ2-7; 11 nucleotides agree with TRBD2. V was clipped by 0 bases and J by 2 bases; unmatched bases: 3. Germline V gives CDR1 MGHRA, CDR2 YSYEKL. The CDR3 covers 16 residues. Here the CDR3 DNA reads TGCGCCAGCAGCCAAGAGATAGCGGGAGGGCCCTACGAGCAGTACTTC. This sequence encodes CASSQEIAGGPYEQYF.

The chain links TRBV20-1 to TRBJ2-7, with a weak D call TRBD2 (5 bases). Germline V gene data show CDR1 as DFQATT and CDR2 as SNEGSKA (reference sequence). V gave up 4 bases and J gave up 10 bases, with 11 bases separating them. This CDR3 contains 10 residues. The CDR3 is CSAMRADQYF. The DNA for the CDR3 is TGCAGTGCTATGAGGGCGGATCAGTACTTC.

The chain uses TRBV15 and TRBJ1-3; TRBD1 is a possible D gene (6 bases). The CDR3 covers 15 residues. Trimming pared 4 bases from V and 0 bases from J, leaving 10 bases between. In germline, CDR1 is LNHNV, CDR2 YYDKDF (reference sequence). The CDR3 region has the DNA TGTGCCACCAGCAAGGCAGGGGACTCTGGAAACACCATATATTTT. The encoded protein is CATSKAGDSGNTIYF.

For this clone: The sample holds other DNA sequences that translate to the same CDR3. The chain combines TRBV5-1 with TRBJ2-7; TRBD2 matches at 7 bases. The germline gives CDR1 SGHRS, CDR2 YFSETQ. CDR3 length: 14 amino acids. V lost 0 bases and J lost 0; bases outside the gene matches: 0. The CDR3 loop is CASSLGGGSYEQYF. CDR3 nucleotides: TGCGCCAGCAGCTTGGGGGGGGGCTCCTACGAGCAGTACTTC. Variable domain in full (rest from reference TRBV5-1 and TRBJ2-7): KAGVTQTPRYLIKTRGQQVTLSCSPISGHRSVSWYQQTPGQGLQFLFEYFSETQRNKGNFPGRFSGRQFSNSRSEMNVSTLELGDSALYLCASSLGGGSYEQYFGPGTRLTVT.

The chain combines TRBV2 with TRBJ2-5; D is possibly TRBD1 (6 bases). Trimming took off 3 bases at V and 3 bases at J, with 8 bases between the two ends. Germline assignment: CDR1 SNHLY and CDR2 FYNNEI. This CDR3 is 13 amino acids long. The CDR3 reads CASSEWTEETQYF. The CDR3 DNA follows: TGTGCCAGCAGTGAGTGGACAGAAGAGACCCAGTACTTC.

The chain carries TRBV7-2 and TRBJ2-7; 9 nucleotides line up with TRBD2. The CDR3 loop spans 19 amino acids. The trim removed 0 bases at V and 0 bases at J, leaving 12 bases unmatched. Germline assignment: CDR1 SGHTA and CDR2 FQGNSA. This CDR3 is CASSLAHNGGGGASYEQYF. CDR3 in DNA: TGTGCCAGCAGCTTAGCGCATAATGGTGGCGGGGGGGCCTCCTACGAGCAGTACTTC.

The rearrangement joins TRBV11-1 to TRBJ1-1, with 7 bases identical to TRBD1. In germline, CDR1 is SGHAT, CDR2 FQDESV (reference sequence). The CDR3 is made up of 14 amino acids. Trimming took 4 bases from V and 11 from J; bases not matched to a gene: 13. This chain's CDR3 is CASSYSRDSVRAFF. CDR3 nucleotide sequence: TGTGCCAGCAGCTACTCCCGGGACAGCGTTAGGGCTTTCTTT.

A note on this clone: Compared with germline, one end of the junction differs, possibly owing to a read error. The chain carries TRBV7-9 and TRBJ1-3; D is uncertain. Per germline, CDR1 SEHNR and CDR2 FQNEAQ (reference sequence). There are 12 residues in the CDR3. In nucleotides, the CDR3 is TGTTCCAGCAGCCCCACAGGAAACACCATATATTTT. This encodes CSSSPTGNTIYF.